These T cell receptor beta chains were read from a single sample in a study of blood T cell repertoires in COVID-19. Profiling relied on immunoSEQ multiplex PCR, and the TCRdb table lists in-frame clones only, not all of them. Here the sample spans about 200,000 clones, roughly 86% being singletons. What was sequenced was peripheral blood. The receptors come from a man between 18 and 35 years old with active or convalescent COVID-19. Both conserved end residues are part of each CDR3. A D gene is named only where the DNA matches it firmly. Clone size is given for some rows only: seen once, a few or many times, or a class if the clone is expanded.

>.|TRBJ1-2|TRBD1|TRBV7-9
CASSTGQGYYGYTF
TGTGCCAGCAGCACAGGACAGGGCTACTATGGCTACACCTTC
>once|TRBJ2-2|TRBD1|TRBV6-1
CASRERQGANTGELFF
TGTGCCAGCAGAGAACGACAGGGAGCGAACACCGGGGAGCTGTTTTTT
>.|TRBJ1-2|.|TRBV4-2
CASQSTNYGYTF
TGTGCCAGCCAGTCCACTAACTATGGCTACACCTTC
>.|TRBJ1-4|TRBD1|TRBV4-1
CASSQASGGATNEKLFF
TGCGCCAGCAGCCAAGCCTCAGGGGGCGCGACTAATGAAAAACTGTTTTTT
>.|TRBJ2-3|.|TRBV5-5
CASSLLIQGGDTDTQYF
TGTGCCAGCAGCTTGCTAATACAGGGTGGGGACACAGATACGCAGTATTTT
>.|TRBJ1-2|.|TRBV5-6
CASKQRGLAYLGYTF
TGTGCCAGCAAACAGCGGGGTCTCGCCTACTTAGGCTACACCTTC
>.|TRBJ2-1|.|TRBV20-1
CSARWNEQFF
TGCAGTGCCAGGTGGAATGAGCAGTTCTTC
>.|TRBJ2-7|TRBD2|TRBV7-2
CASSRTSGSYEQYF
TGTGCCAGCAGCCGGACTAGCGGGAGTTACGAGCAGTACTTC
>.|TRBJ1-2|.|TRBV4-2
CASSQAANRASYGYTF
TGTGCCAGCAGCCAAGCCGCCAACAGGGCCTCCTATGGCTACACCTTC
>.|TRBJ2-1|.|TRBV19
CASSPLPRESYNEQFF
TGTGCCAGTAGCCCTCTCCCTCGGGAGTCCTACAATGAGCAGTTCTTC
>.|TRBJ2-3|.|TRBV3-1/TRBV3-2
CASSLQGADTQYF
TGTGCCAGCAGCCTACAGGGTGCCGATACGCAGTATTTT
>.|TRBJ2-1|TRBD2|TRBV29-1
CSVATSGAYNEQFF
TGCAGCGTCGCCACTAGCGGGGCTTACAATGAGCAGTTCTTC
>few|TRBJ1-1|TRBD1|TRBV11-2
CASSYGGQSEAFF
TGTGCCAGCAGCTACGGGGGACAGAGTGAAGCTTTCTTT
>.|TRBJ2-1|TRBD2|TRBV6-5
CASRTSGLNEQFF
TGTGCCAGCAGGACTAGCGGACTCAATGAGCAGTTCTTC
>.|TRBJ2-2|.|TRBV7-3
CASSLGGPNTGELFF
TGTGCCAGCAGCTTAGGCGGGCCGAACACCGGGGAGCTGTTTTTT
>.|TRBJ2-2|TRBD2|TRBV13
CASSLSGRDTGELFF
TGTGCCAGCAGCTTAAGCGGGAGAGACACCGGGGAGCTGTTTTTT
>.|TRBJ1-6|.|TRBV10-1
CASSVDSNSPLHF
TGCGCCAGCAGTGTCGACAGTAATTCACCCCTCCACTTT
>.|TRBJ2-7|TRBD1|TRBV11-2
CASSRDRAREQYF
TGTGCCAGCAGCAGGGACAGGGCACGAGAGCAGTACTTC
>.|TRBJ1-5|.|TRBV6-5
CASSYSRGNQPQHF
TGTGCCAGCAGTTACTCACGGGGCAATCAGCCCCAGCATTTT
>.|TRBJ1-2|TRBD1|TRBV30
CAWSVGTGAFVYGYTF
TGTGCCTGGAGTGTCGGTACAGGGGCTTTCGTCTATGGCTACACCTTC
>.|TRBJ1-5|TRBD1|TRBV2
CASSELGQGSAGDQPQHF
TGTGCCAGCAGTGAATTGGGACAGGGGTCTGCCGGCGATCAGCCCCAGCATTTT
>.|TRBJ1-2|.|TRBV15
CATSRDRTPHYGYTF
TGTGCCACCAGCAGAGATAGGACACCCCACTATGGCTACACCTTC
>once|TRBJ2-3|.|TRBV7-3
CASSLTGDTQYF
TGTGCCAGCAGCTTAACCGGGGATACGCAGTATTTT
>.|TRBJ2-1|TRBD2|TRBV4-3
CASSQGTSGSIYNEQFF
TGCGCCAGCAGCCAGGGGACTAGCGGGAGTATCTACAATGAGCAGTTCTTC
>.|TRBJ2-1|TRBD2|TRBV10-3
CAISDPGLAGGMIPFF
TGTGCCATCAGTGATCCGGGACTAGCGGGAGGAATGATTCCGTTCTTC
>.|TRBJ1-5|.|TRBV19
CASSRDIGNQPQHF
TGTGCCAGTAGCCGGGACATCGGCAATCAGCCCCAGCATTTT
>.|TRBJ1-1|.|TRBV18
CASSEAVNTEAFF
TGTGCCAGCTCCGAAGCGGTGAACACTGAAGCTTTCTTT
>.|TRBJ1-3|TRBD1|TRBV5-1
CASSLAGGFSGNTIYF
TGCGCCAGCAGCTTGGCAGGGGGGTTCTCCGGAAACACCATATATTTT
>.|TRBJ2-3|.|TRBV28
CASSSQAGFTTDTQYF
TGTGCCAGCAGTTCCCAGGCTGGGTTTACCACAGATACGCAGTATTTT
>few|TRBJ1-3|TRBD1|TRBV18
CASSPPGTGGSGNTIYF
TGTGCCAGCTCACCCCCCGGGACAGGGGGCTCTGGAAACACCATATATTTT
>.|TRBJ1-2|.|TRBV15
CATSSVDRPLANYGYTF
TGTGCCACCAGCAGCGTCGACAGGCCGTTAGCTAACTATGGCTACACCTTC
>few|TRBJ2-2|TRBD1|TRBV19
CASSTGQGSGELFF
TGTGCCAGTAGTACCGGACAGGGGTCCGGGGAGCTGTTTTTT
>.|TRBJ2-2|TRBD2|TRBV3-1/TRBV3-2
CASSLSTSGIVTGELFF
TGTGCCAGCAGCCTCAGCACTAGCGGAATAGTTACCGGGGAGCTGTTTTTT
>few|TRBJ2-7|.|TRBV2
CASSDNYEQYF
TGTGCCAGCAGTGACAACTACGAGCAGTACTTC
>.|TRBJ2-1|.|TRBV13
CASGRTGEDEQFF
TGTGCCAGCGGGAGAACGGGGGAGGATGAGCAGTTCTTC
>.|TRBJ2-3|.|TRBV5-4
CASSLDLALSTDTQYF
TGTGCCAGCAGCTTGGACCTAGCGCTCAGCACAGATACGCAGTATTTT
>.|TRBJ1-5|.|TRBV4-3
CASSQEWTANQPQHF
TGCGCCAGCAGCCAAGAATGGACAGCTAATCAGCCCCAGCATTTT
>few|TRBJ1-5|.|TRBV12-3/TRBV12-4
CASSLSGQPQHF
TGTGCCAGCAGTTTGAGCGGGCAGCCCCAGCATTTT
>.|TRBJ1-2|.|TRBV5-1
CASSLDPGRHPAIGYTF
TGCGCCAGCAGCTTGGATCCAGGGCGGCACCCGGCAATCGGCTACACCTTC
>.|TRBJ2-1|.|TRBV12-3/TRBV12-4
CASSFVEHNEQFF
TGTGCCAGCAGTTTCGTTGAGCACAATGAGCAGTTCTTC
>.|TRBJ2-3|TRBD2|TRBV2
CASSQGLVGTDTQYF
TGTGCCAGCAGCCAAGGACTAGTAGGGACAGATACGCAGTATTTT
>.|TRBJ1-2|TRBD1|TRBV19
CASRQGLGGYTF
TGTGCCAGTAGACAGGGGTTGGGTGGCTACACCTTC